The 26 T cell receptor beta chains given below trace back to one sample, sequenced in a study of vaccination and CD4 T cells after COVID-19. Their recognized antigens are unknown. Specified treatment: approximately nine-day PBMC culture with coronavirus spike peptide pools or control peptides (ViraFEST assay). The Oncomine TCR Beta short-read assay was what sequenced the DNA obtained from cultured CD4+ T cells. Via MiXCR, TCRdb re-called the PCR reads, giving one row per CDR3 protein. Of roughly 19,000 distinct CDR3 sequences in the sample, around 63% are singletons; the top ten hold over 3.5%. The sequencing sample was made of CD4+ T cells from blood, cultured in vitro. Receptors originate from a human donor who had recovered from COVID-19.

This CDR3 is CASSTGTSGDNEQFF. Written as DNA, the CDR3 is TGTGCCAGCAGCACCGGGACTAGCGGGGACAATGAGCAGTTCTTC. V usage is TRBV7-9 and J usage is TRBJ2-1, with 13 bases matching TRBD2. Germline V lookup: CDR1 SEHNR, CDR2 FQNEAQ (reference sequence). Trimming removed 5 bases from V and 5 bases from J; junction bases left unmatched: 3. The CDR3 spans 15 residues.

The chain joins TRBV27 to TRBJ1-1; possible D gene TRBD1, 5 bases. Germline V gene data show CDR1 as MNHEY and CDR2 as SMNVEV (reference sequence). The CDR3 consists of 13 residues. V lost 5 bases and J 11 bases, leaving 18 bases between the germline ends. The CDR3 reads CASSPWDAPGAFF. The CDR3 DNA is TGTGCCAGCAGTCCTTGGGACGCCCCTGGGGCTTTCTTT.

The rearrangement uses TRBV30 and TRBJ2-2, with D possibly called TRBD1 or TRBD2 (5 bases each). This CDR3 spans 18 amino acids. Germline V lookup: CDR1 GTSNPN, CDR2 SVGIG (reference sequence). With 3 bases removed from V and 3 bases from J, the gap between germline ends came to 23 bases. The CDR3 loop is CAWRAGTVSLDYTGELFF. CDR3 bases: TGTGCCTGGAGAGCCGGGACGGTGTCTTTAGATTACACCGGGGAGCTGTTTTTT.

The chain links TRBV24-1 to TRBJ2-3, with 10 bases matching TRBD1. The CDR3 is 17 amino acids. With 4 bases clipped from V and 1 base from J, the junction kept 7 bases outside the gene matches. Germline V gene data show CDR1 as KGHDR and CDR2 as SFDVKD. The CDR3 loop reads CATSDVPGTGGTDTQYF. The CDR3 region has the DNA TGTGCCACCAGTGACGTTCCCGGGACAGGGGGCACAGATACGCAGTATTTT.

The chain uses TRBV20-1 and TRBJ2-4; D is uncertain. The germline V gene has CDR1 DFQATT and CDR2 SNEGSKA (reference sequence). The length of the CDR3 is 15 residues. Trimming took off 0 bases at V and 2 bases at J, with 11 bases between the two ends. Written as DNA, the CDR3 is TGCAGTGCTAGAGAGGCCCTTTTCACCAAAAACATTCAGTACTTC. This gives the protein CSAREALFTKNIQYF.

The chain employs TRBV6-2 or TRBV6-3 and TRBJ2-7; tentative D call: TRBD1 (6 bases). The CDR3 extends over 15 amino acids. V shed 5 bases and J shed 0 bases, with 14 bases lying between them. The germline V gene encodes CDR1 MNHEY and CDR2 SVGEGT. The CDR3 coding sequence is TGTGCCAGCAGTCCAGGGCCAGGGGCCTCCTACGAGCAGTACTTC. Translation gives CASSPGPGASYEQYF.

This chain links TRBV20-1 with TRBJ1-5, with 8 bases identical to TRBD1. V shed 4 bases and J 4 bases; nucleotides not matched to a gene: 3. Germline assignment: CDR1 DFQATT and CDR2 SNEGSKA (reference sequence). This CDR3 has 13 amino acids. For the CDR3, the DNA is TGCAGTGCTACACGACAGGGGAATCAGCCCCAGCATTTT. Its translation is CSATRQGNQPQHF.

The chain combines TRBV20-1 with TRBJ1-5; D is unresolved. V was cut by 3 bases and J by 4 bases, with 10 bases left in between. Germline loops: CDR1 DFQATT, CDR2 SNEGSKA (reference sequence). The CDR3 has 13 amino acids. DNA for the CDR3: TGCAGTGCTAGCAACAGTTTAAATCAGCCCCAGCATTTT. Amino acids: CSASNSLNQPQHF.

The V gene is TRBV12-3 or TRBV12-4, the J gene TRBJ1-1; TRBD1 agrees at 10 bases. Losses at the gene ends were 6 bases for V and 5 bases for J; bases not matched to a gene: 3. This CDR3 has 13 residues. Written as DNA, the CDR3 is TGTGCCAGCAGGTGGACAGGGGGGACTGAAGCTTTCTTT. The encoded protein is CASRWTGGTEAFF.

The gene calls are TRBV6-2 or TRBV6-3 and TRBJ1-3; the D gene is possibly TRBD1 (6 bases). The CDR3 has 14 residues. V was pared by 6 bases and J by 5 bases, with 14 bases between. CDR1 is MNHEY and CDR2 is SVGEGT in the germline V gene. As DNA, the CDR3 is TGTGCCAGCAGGACGGACAGACAGAGAAACACCATATATTTT. Protein product: CASRTDRQRNTIYF.

The J gene is TRBJ1-1, the V gene TRBV11-3; 12 positions match TRBD1. CDR3 length: 16 residues. Germline values: CDR1 SGHNT, CDR2 YENEEA. Trimming removed 5 bases from V and 4 bases from J; junction bases left unmatched: 8. The CDR3 DNA follows: TGTGCCAGCAGCCTCAGACCGGGACAGGGGGCCACTGAAGCTTTCTTT. This encodes CASSLRPGQGATEAFF.

The gene calls are TRBV15 and TRBJ2-7; D is uncertain. CDR1 LNHNV and CDR2 YYDKDF come from the germline V gene (reference sequence). The CDR3 contains 14 residues. Trimming cost V 6 bases and J 6 bases, with 18 bases left between them. The CDR3, as DNA: TGTGCCACCAGTAAGACGGAGTCGCTCGGCGAGCAGTACTTC. It specifies CATSKTESLGEQYF.

The rearrangement uses TRBV20-1 and TRBJ2-5; the match to TRBD2 covers 7 bases. CDR1 and CDR2 from the germline V gene are DFQATT and SNEGSKA (reference sequence). There are 14 residues in the CDR3. The J segment lost 4 bases and the V segment lost 2 bases, leaving 7 bases of the junction unmatched. This chain's CDR3 is CSARTAGRVETQYF. As DNA, the CDR3 is TGCAGTGCTAGAACGGCGGGGAGGGTAGAGACCCAGTACTTC.

This clonotype was seen just once. The rearrangement links TRBV6-1 to TRBJ2-7; D is possibly TRBD2 (6 bases). Germline V lookup: CDR1 MNHNS, CDR2 SASEGT. The CDR3 covers 15 residues. V was clipped by 6 bases and J by 5 bases, with 20 bases between them. CDR3 residues: CASSAGPGLLNEQYF. The CDR3 DNA follows: TGTGCCAGCAGCGCCGGACCCGGACTATTGAACGAGCAGTACTTC.

V gene TRBV23-1 combines with J gene TRBJ2-7; TRBD1 matches at 7 bases. TRBV23-1 is identified as an open reading frame with a role that is uncertain. This CDR3 is built from 14 residues. V shed 4 bases and J 5 bases; nucleotides not matched to a gene: 8. The CDR3 region is CASSLPGQLNEQYF. Written as DNA, the CDR3 is TGCGCCAGCAGTCTACCGGGACAGCTCAACGAGCAGTACTTC.

The chain joins TRBV19 to TRBJ2-5; D possibly corresponds to TRBD1 (5 bases). CDR3 length: 13 amino acids. From germline, CDR1 is LNHDA and CDR2 SQIVND (reference sequence). The V and J ends lost 6 bases and 4 bases respectively, with 12 bases between them. CDR3 region: CASRRTPRETQYF. The CDR3 nucleotides are TGTGCCAGTAGAAGGACACCCCGAGAGACCCAGTACTTC.

The chain combines TRBV19 with TRBJ2-2; 7 bases agree with TRBD2. The CDR3 runs 14 residues. The germline V gene has CDR1 LNHDA and CDR2 SQIVND (reference sequence). The trim removed 7 bases at V and 6 bases at J, leaving 8 bases unmatched. This CDR3 is CASTLGGSAGELFF. As DNA, the CDR3 is TGTGCCAGTACCCTGGGCGGGAGCGCCGGGGAGCTGTTTTTT.

The chain uses TRBV30 and TRBJ2-3, with a weak D call TRBD2 (5 bases). V was trimmed by 1 base and J by 3 bases, leaving 11 bases between them. The CDR3 sequence is 14 residues long. In germline, CDR1 is GTSNPN, CDR2 SVGIG (reference sequence). The CDR3 loop reads CAWSGGPGTDTQYF. The CDR3 DNA is TGTGCCTGGAGTGGAGGGCCGGGGACAGATACGCAGTATTTT. Complete variable domain (other parts from reference TRBV30 and TRBJ2-3): SQTIHQWPATLVQPVGSPLSLECTVEGTSNPNLYWYRQAAGRGLQLLFYSVGIGQISSEVPQNLSASRPQDRQFILSSKKLLLSDSGFYLCAWSGGPGTDTQYFGPGTRLTVL.

J is TRBJ2-1 and V is TRBV2; TRBD2 aligns across 12 bases. The CDR3 is 15 amino acids. CDR1 and CDR2 (germline): SNHLY, FYNNEI. V was clipped by 8 bases and J by 9 bases; unmatched bases: 11. CDR3 sequence (DNA): TGTGCCAGCGGAGGGACTAGCGGGCCTCCGACTGAGCAGTTCTTC. This translates into CASGGTSGPPTEQFF.

This sequence joins TRBV7-2 and TRBJ2-6; 7 nucleotides match TRBD1. The CDR3 is 17 residues long. V trimming: 4 bases; J trimming: 2 bases; junction bases outside the gene matches: 8. Germline V gives CDR1 SGHTA, CDR2 FQGNSA. In nucleotides, the CDR3 is TGTGCCAGCAGCTCACGGACAGGCTTAGCTGGGGCCAACGTCCTGACTTTC. Protein sequence: CASSSRTGLAGANVLTF.

The chain has TRBV7-2 and TRBJ1-3; D call uncertain. Germline values: CDR1 SGHTA, CDR2 FQGNSA. V was clipped by 2 bases and J by 5 bases, with 4 bases between them. This CDR3 comprises 12 residues. The CDR3 bases are TGTGCCAGCAGCTTAAACAGAAACACCATATATTTT. This translates into CASSLNRNTIYF.

This clonotype was observed once. This sequence joins TRBV6-1 and TRBJ1-6, with D possibly being TRBD1 (5 bases). V was shortened by 6 bases and J by 4 bases, with 10 bases between the two germline ends. There are 14 residues in the CDR3. The germline gives CDR1 MNHNS, CDR2 SASEGT. This CDR3 is CASRGTEYNSPLHF. DNA for the CDR3: TGTGCCAGCAGGGGGACGGAGTATAATTCACCCCTCCACTTT.

The gene calls are TRBV12-3 or TRBV12-4 and TRBJ2-7; D is possibly TRBD1 (5 bases). The length of the CDR3 is 14 residues. Deletions cut 0 bases from V and 2 bases from J, with 8 bases between. In nucleotides, the CDR3 is TGTGCCAGCAGTTTAGCGGCAGGGACCTACGAGCAGTACTTC. Its protein is CASSLAAGTYEQYF.

The chain recombines TRBV20-1 with TRBJ1-2; D gene uncertain. The CDR3 contains 12 residues. Germline V CDR1 and CDR2: DFQATT, SNEGSKA (reference sequence). V lost 5 bases, J lost 3 bases, and 10 bases lay in between. This CDR3 reads CSAGRGDYGYTF. CDR3 DNA: TGCAGTGCTGGGAGAGGCGACTATGGCTACACCTTC.

The chain is built from TRBV20-1 and TRBJ2-1, with TRBD2 identical over 7 bases. V was pared by 0 bases and J by 9 bases, with 14 bases of the junction left unmatched. CDR1 DFQATT and CDR2 SNEGSKA come from the germline V gene (reference sequence). The CDR3 runs to 16 residues. CDR3 sequence reads: CSARDLLRPSGTEQFF. CDR3 bases: TGCAGTGCTAGAGATCTCTTACGTCCAAGCGGGACTGAGCAGTTCTTC.

The chain has TRBV6-2 or TRBV6-3 and TRBJ2-7, with 8 bases matching TRBD1. CDR3 length: 17 residues. With 7 bases clipped from V and 7 bases from J, the junction kept 21 bases outside the gene matches. From germline, CDR1 is MNHEY and CDR2 SVGEGT. The CDR3 DNA reads TGTGCCAGCACCCCCCAAAATGGGCAGGGGGCGTCGCGAGAGCAGTACTTC. Its translation: CASTPQNGQGASREQYF.